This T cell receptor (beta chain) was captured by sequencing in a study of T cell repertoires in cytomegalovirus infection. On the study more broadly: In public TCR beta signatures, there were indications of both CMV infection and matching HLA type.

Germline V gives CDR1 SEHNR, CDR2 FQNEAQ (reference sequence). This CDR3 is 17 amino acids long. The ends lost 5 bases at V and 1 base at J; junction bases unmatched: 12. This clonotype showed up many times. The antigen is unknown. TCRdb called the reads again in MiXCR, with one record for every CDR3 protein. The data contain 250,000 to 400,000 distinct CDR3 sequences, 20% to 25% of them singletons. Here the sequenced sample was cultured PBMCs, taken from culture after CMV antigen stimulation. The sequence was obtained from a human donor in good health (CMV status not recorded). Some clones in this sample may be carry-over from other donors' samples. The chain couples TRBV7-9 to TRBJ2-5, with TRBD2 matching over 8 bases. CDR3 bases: TGTGCCAGCAGCCCGCTCCGACTAGCGAGAGTCCAAGAGACCCAGTACTTC. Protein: CASSPLRLARVQETQYF.